One sample yielded the 6 T cell receptor beta chains listed below, sequenced in a study of blood T cell repertoires in COVID-19 (dated by TCRdb to about 2020). Preparation of the library involved the immunoSEQ multiplex PCR assay. Entries here come from immuneACCESS through TCRdb and include only in-frame sequences with V and J called. Some clones fail to appear in such tables; in the studies checked, an unresolved V gene covers under half of the shortfall, and the cause of the remainder is unknown. For this sample there are some 310,000 clones; about 90% appear just once. Of the sample, around 0.93% is held by the ten largest clones. Input material: peripheral blood. The receptors were gathered from a woman aged 40 to 50 with COVID-19, enrolled during active disease.

The V call is TRBV4-1, the J call TRBJ2-3, with a tentative D call TRBD2 (5 bases). Germline V CDR1 and CDR2: MGHRA, YSYEKL. This CDR3 is 15 amino acids long. Trimming took off 2 bases at V and 9 bases at J, with 18 bases between the two ends. The CDR3 DNA follows: TGCGCCAGCAGCCAAAGGTTGCGTGTGGAGGACACGCAGTATTTT. Translating it yields CASSQRLRVEDTQYF.

V is TRBV10-3 and J is TRBJ2-1, with 13 bases that match TRBD2. CDR3 length: 15 residues. With V trimmed by 4 bases and J by 4 bases, 1 base remained unmatched. Germline V gives CDR1 ENHRY, CDR2 SYGVKD. This chain's CDR3 is CAISGTSGGYNEQFF. CDR3 nucleotide sequence: TGTGCCATCAGTGGGACTAGCGGGGGTTACAATGAGCAGTTCTTC.

The genes are TRBV6-6 and TRBJ1-1; TRBD1 matches at 10 bases. CDR1 is MNHNY and CDR2 is SVGAGI in the germline V gene (reference sequence). The J segment lost 2 bases and the V segment lost 7 bases, leaving 10 bases of the junction unmatched. This CDR3 has 16 amino acids. CDR3 bases: TGTGCCAGCACTAACCGGGGGACAGGGGCCAACACTGAAGCTTTCTTT. Residues: CASTNRGTGANTEAFF.

The rearrangement links TRBV5-1 to TRBJ2-1; D is undetermined. Deletions cut 4 bases from V and 6 bases from J, with 20 bases between. Germline-derived CDR1 and CDR2 are SGHRS and YFSETQ. The CDR3 runs to 16 residues. The CDR3 loop is CASSRRLSTDGNEQFF. The CDR3 DNA reads as TGCGCCAGCAGCCGACGACTGTCAACCGACGGCAATGAGCAGTTCTTC.

The gene calls are TRBV13 and TRBJ1-2, with TRBD1 as a possible D gene (5 bases). Between the trimmed V and J ends, which lost 4 bases and 4 bases, there was a span of 13 bases. This CDR3 contains 14 residues. CDR1 is PRHDT, CDR2 FYEKMQ, per germline (reference sequence). Here the CDR3 reads CASSYRTARYGYTF. The CDR3 DNA follows: TGTGCCAGCAGCTACAGGACGGCACGCTATGGCTACACCTTC.

The V call is TRBV5-1, the J call TRBJ2-1, with a tentative D call TRBD2 (5 bases). The CDR3 sequence is 16 residues long. The germline gives CDR1 SGHRS, CDR2 YFSETQ. The ends were cut back, 3 bases at V and 4 bases at J, with 17 bases in the middle. The CDR3 spells CASSYLTRGGYNEQFF. In nucleotides, the CDR3 is TGCGCCAGCAGCTACCTGACCAGAGGAGGATACAATGAGCAGTTCTTC.